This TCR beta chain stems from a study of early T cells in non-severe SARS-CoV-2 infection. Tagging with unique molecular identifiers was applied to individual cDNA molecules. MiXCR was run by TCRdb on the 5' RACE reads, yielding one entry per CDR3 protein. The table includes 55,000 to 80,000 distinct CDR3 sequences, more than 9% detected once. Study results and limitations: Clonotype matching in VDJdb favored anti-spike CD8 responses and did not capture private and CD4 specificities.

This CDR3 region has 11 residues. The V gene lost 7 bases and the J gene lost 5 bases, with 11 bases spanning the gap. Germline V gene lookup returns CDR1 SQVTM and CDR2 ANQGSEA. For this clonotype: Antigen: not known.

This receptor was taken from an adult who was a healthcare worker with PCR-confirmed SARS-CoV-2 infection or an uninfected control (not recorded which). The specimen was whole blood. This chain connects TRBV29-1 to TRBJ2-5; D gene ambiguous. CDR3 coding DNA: TGCAGCGCGGACGCCTGGGAGACCCAGTACTTC. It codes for CSADAWETQYF.